This T cell receptor (beta chain) came from a study of T cells in localized non-small cell lung cancer. Study-wide results and limits: T cell clonality was highest in uninvolved adjacent lung, above tumor.

The CDR3 has 21 residues. After removal of 4 bases from V and 0 bases from J, the junction contained 18 bases not matched to a gene. Germline assignment: CDR1 SGHRS and CDR2 YFSETQ. Comment on this clone: The antigen remains unidentified.

Some clones are missing from TCRdb's copy, which holds only in-frame ones; the method was immunoSEQ multiplex PCR. The sample includes some 13,000 clones, roughly 84% of them seen just once. J is TRBJ1-4 and V is TRBV5-1, with TRBD1 matching over 10 bases. This sequence originates from an older male donor with stage III lung adenocarcinoma. The sequences come from peripheral blood, collected before any cancer treatment. This CDR3 is CASSPRSVGQGKRATNEKLFF. As DNA, the CDR3 is TGCGCCAGCAGCCCCCGTAGTGTGGGACAGGGGAAGCGAGCAACTAATGAAAAACTGTTTTTT. The variable domain in full, completed from reference TRBV5-1 and TRBJ1-4, reads KAGVTQTPRYLIKTRGQQVTLSCSPISGHRSVSWYQQTPGQGLQFLFEYFSETQRNKGNFPGRFSGRQFSNSRSEMNVSTLELGDSALYLCASSPRSVGQGKRATNEKLFFGSGTQLSVL.